The source of this T cell receptor (beta chain) is a study of technical replicates of blood from a few donors. Germline assignment: CDR1 GTSNPN and CDR2 SVGIG (reference sequence). V gave up 2 bases and J gave up 1 base, with 8 bases separating them. CDR3 size: 13 residues. Generated by immunoSEQ multiplex PCR, the TCRdb table keeps only in-frame clones and is missing some. The table records under 90,000 clones, roughly 98% of them present only once. This receptor was taken from a human donor in good health. The sequenced sample was T cells isolated from PBMCs. The chain links TRBV30 to TRBJ1-1; D possibly corresponds to TRBD1 (6 bases). The CDR3 DNA reads TGTGCCTGGAGTCAGGGGCGGAACACTGAAGCTTTCTTT. It encodes CAWSQGRNTEAFF.